This T cell receptor (beta chain) is drawn from a study of early T cells in non-severe SARS-CoV-2 infection. TCRdb reprocessed the 5' RACE reads with MiXCR, giving one entry per CDR3 protein. The table has 75,000 to 90,000 distinct CDR3 sequences, about 10% seen once. Germline V lookup: CDR1 KGHSH, CDR2 LQKENI. The V gene lost 2 bases and the J gene lost 0 bases, with 10 bases spanning the gap. The CDR3 runs 15 residues. This receptor was obtained from an adult who was a healthcare worker with PCR-confirmed SARS-CoV-2 infection or an uninfected control (not recorded which). The sample here was whole blood, taken at baseline. V usage is TRBV18 and J usage is TRBJ1-2; no definite D call. CDR3 DNA sequence: TGTGCCAGCTCACCAAGTCAAGTTACTAACTATGGCTACACCTTC. Protein: CASSPSQVTNYGYTF.